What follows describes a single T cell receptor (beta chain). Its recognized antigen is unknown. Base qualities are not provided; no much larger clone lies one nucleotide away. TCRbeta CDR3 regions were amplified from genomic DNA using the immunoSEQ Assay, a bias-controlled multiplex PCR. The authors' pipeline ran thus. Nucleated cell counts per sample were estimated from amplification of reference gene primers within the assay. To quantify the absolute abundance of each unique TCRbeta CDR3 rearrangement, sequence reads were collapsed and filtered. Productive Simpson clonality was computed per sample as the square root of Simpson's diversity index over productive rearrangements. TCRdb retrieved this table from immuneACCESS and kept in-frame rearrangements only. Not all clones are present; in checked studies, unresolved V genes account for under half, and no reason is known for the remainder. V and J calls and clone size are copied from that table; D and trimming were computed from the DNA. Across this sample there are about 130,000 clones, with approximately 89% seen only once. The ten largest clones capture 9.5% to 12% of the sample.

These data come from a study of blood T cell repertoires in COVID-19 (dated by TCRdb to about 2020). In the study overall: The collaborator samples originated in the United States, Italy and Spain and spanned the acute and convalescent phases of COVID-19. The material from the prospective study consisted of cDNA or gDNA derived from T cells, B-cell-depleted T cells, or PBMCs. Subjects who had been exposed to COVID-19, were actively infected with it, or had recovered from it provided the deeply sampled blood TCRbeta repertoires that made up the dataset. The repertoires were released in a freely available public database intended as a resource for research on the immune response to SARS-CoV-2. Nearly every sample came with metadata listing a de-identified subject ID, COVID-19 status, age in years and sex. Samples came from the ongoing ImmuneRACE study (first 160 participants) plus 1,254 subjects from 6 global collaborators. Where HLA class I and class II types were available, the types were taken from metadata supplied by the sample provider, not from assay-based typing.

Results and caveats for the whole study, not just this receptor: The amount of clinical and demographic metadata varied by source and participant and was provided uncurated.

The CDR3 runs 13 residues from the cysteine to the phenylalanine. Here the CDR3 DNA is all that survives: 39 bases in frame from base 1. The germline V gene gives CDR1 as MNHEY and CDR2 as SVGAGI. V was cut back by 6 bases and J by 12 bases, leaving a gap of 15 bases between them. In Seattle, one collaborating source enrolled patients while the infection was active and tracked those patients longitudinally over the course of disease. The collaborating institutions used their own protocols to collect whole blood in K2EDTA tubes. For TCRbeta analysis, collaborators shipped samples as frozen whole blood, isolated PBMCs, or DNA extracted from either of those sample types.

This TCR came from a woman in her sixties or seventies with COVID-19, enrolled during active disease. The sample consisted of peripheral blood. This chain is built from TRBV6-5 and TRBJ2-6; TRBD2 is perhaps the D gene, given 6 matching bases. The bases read TGTGCCAGCAGCCGTCGCGGAGGGAGCGTCCTGACTTTC. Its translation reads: CASSRRGGSVLTF.